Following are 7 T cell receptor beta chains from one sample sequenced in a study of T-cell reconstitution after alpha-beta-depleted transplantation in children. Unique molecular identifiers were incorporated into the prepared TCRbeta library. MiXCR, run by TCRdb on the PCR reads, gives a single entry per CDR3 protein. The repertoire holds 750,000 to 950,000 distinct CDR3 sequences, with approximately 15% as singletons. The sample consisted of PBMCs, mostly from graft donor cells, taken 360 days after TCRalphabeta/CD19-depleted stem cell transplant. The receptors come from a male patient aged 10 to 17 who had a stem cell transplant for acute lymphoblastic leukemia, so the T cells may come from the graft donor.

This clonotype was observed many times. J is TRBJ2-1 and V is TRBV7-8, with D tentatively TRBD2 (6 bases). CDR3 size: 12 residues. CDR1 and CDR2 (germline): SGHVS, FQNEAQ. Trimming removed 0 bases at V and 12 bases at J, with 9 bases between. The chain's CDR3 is CASSLAWDLQFF. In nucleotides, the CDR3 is TGTGCCAGCAGCTTAGCCTGGGACTTGCAGTTCTTC.

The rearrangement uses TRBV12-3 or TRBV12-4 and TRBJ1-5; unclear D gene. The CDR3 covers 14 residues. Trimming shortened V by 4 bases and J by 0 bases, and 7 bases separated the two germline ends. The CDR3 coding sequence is TGTGCCAGCAGTTCCGTTTATAGCAATCAGCCCCAGCATTTT. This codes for CASSSVYSNQPQHF.

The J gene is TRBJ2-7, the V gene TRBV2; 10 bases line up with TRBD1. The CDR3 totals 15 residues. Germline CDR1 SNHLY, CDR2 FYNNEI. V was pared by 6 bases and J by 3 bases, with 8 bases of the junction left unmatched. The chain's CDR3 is CASRGTGTGDYEQYF. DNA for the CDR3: TGTGCCAGCAGGGGGACCGGGACAGGGGACTACGAGCAGTACTTC.

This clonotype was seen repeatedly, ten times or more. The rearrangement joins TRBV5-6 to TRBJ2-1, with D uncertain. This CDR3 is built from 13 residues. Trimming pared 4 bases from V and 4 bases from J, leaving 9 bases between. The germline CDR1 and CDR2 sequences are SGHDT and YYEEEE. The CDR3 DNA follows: TGTGCCAGCAGCCCCGGCAGGTACAATGAGCAGTTCTTC. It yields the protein CASSPGRYNEQFF.

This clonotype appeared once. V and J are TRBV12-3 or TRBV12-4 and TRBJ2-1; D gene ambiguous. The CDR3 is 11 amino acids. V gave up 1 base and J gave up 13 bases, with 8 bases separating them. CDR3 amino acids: CASSLVADQFF. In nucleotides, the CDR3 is TGTGCCAGCAGTTTAGTTGCAGACCAGTTCTTC.

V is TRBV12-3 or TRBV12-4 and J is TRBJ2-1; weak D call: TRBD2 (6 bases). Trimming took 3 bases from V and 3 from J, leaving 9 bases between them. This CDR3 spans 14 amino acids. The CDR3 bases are TGTGCCAGCAGTTTCTTGGGGGGCTACAATGAGCAGTTCTTC. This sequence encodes CASSFLGGYNEQFF.

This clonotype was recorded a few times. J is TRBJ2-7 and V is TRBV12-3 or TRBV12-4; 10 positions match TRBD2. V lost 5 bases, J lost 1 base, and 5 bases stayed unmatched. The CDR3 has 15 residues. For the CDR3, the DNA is TGTGCCAGCAGTCCTAGCGGGAGAGGGTCCTACGAGCAGTACTTC. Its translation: CASSPSGRGSYEQYF.